This paragraph reports one TCR beta chain. Its antigen is not identified. These data originate in a study of CD8+ T cells in alopecia areata. Study-wide context: Administration of oral tofacitinib to treated patients was at 5 to 10 mg twice daily. Tofacitinib treatment spanned 6 to 18 months, with 6 months off drug afterward.

It was cDNA, reverse transcribed from extracted RNA, that served as the sequencing template. Only in-frame clones appear in the TCRdb table, and some are missing; sequencing was by immunoSEQ multiplex PCR. The sample carries 200,000 to 250,000 clones, roughly two thirds recorded once. Findings and caveats of the study: Possibly as an HLA-related effect, TCR sharing across patients appeared less clear than in mice.

The germline V gene has CDR1 SQVTM and CDR2 ANQGSEA. The V gene end was trimmed by 4 bases and the J gene end by 4 bases; junction bases not matched to a gene: 12. The CDR3 is made up of 16 amino acids. Researchers gathered lesional scalp punch biopsies and peripheral blood from patients with alopecia areata. The chain joins TRBV29-1 to TRBJ2-5; the match to TRBD1 covers 10 bases. The receptor comes from a human donor with alopecia areata. The material sequenced was CD4+ T cells sorted from blood, taken at week 0. The CDR3 bases are TGCAGCGTTGGAATCCGGGACAGGGGATTTCTAGAGACCCAGTACTTC. It yields the protein CSVGIRDRGFLETQYF.